What follows describes a single TCR beta chain. Its antigen is not identified. This CDR3 has 13 residues. V lost 6 bases and J 6 bases, leaving 13 bases between the germline ends. Germline V lookup: CDR1 LGHNT, CDR2 FRNRAP. This sample stems from a study of shared clonotypes between healthy human individuals. Study-wide points: Sampling involved blood alone; tissue repertoires likely differ. Generally, naive subsets (rather than memory subsets) showed larger estimated richness. Clonotype sharing across several donors was observed for 4% to 6.5% of naive CD4 clonotypes.

The authors loaded 150 to 250 ng DNA, roughly 33,000 T cell genomes, into sorted-subset replicate PCRs. Here immunoSEQ multiplex PCR was the method, and the copy in TCRdb shows in-frame clones only, minus some. The sample has fewer than 1 million clones; about 96% are singletons. Cells designated naive CD8 were CD45RO-negative and were positively selected for CCR7, with terminally differentiated effector memory CD45RA+ cells excluded. Material for sequencing was naive CD8+ T cells sorted from blood. The TCR originated in a man aged 30 to 39 in good health. This sequence joins TRBV12-5 and TRBJ2-3; D remains unclear. CDR3 loop: CASGLTRSDTQYF. The DNA of the CDR3 is TGTGCTAGTGGCCTAACACGTTCCGATACGCAGTATTTT.